A selection of T cell receptor beta chains follows, all from one sample in a study of blood T cell repertoires in COVID-19. The data were produced by immunoSEQ multiplex PCR, yet TCRdb's version contains in-frame clones alone and is incomplete. Here the sample spans hundreds of thousands of clones, around 91% being singletons. Input material: PBMCs or T cells enriched from blood (not recorded which). The receptors stem from a man aged 18 to 29 who had recovered from COVID-19. CDR3s leave out the opening cysteine and the closing phenylalanine or tryptophan.

CDR3 protein	V gene	J gene
ASSAGGGVGRSTEAF	TRBV25-1	TRBJ1-1
AWSGQGAGNQPQH	TRBV30	TRBJ1-5
ATLLAGGPGEQY	TRBV2	TRBJ2-7
ASSVREGSNEKLF	TRBV18	TRBJ1-4
ASSTAGTSGANEQF	TRBV7-2	TRBJ2-1
ASSLDQGIEAF	TRBV7-9	TRBJ1-1
ASRFTSGGINYEQY	TRBV7-9	TRBJ2-7
ASSLSRQGGFQETQY	TRBV27	TRBJ2-5
ASSLYGAEAF	TRBV11-2	TRBJ1-1
ASTRDRGLDSPLH	TRBV5-6	TRBJ1-6
ASSVTAYNEQF	TRBV19	TRBJ2-1
ASSQAERQGVIGQY	TRBV3-1/TRBV3-2	TRBJ2-7
ASSQETGPGNTIY	TRBV4-2	TRBJ1-3
ASSYIGNSLYGYT	TRBV6-2/TRBV6-3	TRBJ1-2
ASSDLAGVSSGELF	TRBV6-2/TRBV6-3	TRBJ2-2
ASSFDRLSTIY	TRBV12-3/TRBV12-4	TRBJ1-3
ASSLDVATNEKLF	TRBV5-1	TRBJ1-4
ASSYRDRYTDTQY	TRBV11-2	TRBJ2-3
ASSLTSPGELF	TRBV12-3/TRBV12-4	TRBJ2-2
ASSPSTALYGYT	TRBV7-9	TRBJ1-2